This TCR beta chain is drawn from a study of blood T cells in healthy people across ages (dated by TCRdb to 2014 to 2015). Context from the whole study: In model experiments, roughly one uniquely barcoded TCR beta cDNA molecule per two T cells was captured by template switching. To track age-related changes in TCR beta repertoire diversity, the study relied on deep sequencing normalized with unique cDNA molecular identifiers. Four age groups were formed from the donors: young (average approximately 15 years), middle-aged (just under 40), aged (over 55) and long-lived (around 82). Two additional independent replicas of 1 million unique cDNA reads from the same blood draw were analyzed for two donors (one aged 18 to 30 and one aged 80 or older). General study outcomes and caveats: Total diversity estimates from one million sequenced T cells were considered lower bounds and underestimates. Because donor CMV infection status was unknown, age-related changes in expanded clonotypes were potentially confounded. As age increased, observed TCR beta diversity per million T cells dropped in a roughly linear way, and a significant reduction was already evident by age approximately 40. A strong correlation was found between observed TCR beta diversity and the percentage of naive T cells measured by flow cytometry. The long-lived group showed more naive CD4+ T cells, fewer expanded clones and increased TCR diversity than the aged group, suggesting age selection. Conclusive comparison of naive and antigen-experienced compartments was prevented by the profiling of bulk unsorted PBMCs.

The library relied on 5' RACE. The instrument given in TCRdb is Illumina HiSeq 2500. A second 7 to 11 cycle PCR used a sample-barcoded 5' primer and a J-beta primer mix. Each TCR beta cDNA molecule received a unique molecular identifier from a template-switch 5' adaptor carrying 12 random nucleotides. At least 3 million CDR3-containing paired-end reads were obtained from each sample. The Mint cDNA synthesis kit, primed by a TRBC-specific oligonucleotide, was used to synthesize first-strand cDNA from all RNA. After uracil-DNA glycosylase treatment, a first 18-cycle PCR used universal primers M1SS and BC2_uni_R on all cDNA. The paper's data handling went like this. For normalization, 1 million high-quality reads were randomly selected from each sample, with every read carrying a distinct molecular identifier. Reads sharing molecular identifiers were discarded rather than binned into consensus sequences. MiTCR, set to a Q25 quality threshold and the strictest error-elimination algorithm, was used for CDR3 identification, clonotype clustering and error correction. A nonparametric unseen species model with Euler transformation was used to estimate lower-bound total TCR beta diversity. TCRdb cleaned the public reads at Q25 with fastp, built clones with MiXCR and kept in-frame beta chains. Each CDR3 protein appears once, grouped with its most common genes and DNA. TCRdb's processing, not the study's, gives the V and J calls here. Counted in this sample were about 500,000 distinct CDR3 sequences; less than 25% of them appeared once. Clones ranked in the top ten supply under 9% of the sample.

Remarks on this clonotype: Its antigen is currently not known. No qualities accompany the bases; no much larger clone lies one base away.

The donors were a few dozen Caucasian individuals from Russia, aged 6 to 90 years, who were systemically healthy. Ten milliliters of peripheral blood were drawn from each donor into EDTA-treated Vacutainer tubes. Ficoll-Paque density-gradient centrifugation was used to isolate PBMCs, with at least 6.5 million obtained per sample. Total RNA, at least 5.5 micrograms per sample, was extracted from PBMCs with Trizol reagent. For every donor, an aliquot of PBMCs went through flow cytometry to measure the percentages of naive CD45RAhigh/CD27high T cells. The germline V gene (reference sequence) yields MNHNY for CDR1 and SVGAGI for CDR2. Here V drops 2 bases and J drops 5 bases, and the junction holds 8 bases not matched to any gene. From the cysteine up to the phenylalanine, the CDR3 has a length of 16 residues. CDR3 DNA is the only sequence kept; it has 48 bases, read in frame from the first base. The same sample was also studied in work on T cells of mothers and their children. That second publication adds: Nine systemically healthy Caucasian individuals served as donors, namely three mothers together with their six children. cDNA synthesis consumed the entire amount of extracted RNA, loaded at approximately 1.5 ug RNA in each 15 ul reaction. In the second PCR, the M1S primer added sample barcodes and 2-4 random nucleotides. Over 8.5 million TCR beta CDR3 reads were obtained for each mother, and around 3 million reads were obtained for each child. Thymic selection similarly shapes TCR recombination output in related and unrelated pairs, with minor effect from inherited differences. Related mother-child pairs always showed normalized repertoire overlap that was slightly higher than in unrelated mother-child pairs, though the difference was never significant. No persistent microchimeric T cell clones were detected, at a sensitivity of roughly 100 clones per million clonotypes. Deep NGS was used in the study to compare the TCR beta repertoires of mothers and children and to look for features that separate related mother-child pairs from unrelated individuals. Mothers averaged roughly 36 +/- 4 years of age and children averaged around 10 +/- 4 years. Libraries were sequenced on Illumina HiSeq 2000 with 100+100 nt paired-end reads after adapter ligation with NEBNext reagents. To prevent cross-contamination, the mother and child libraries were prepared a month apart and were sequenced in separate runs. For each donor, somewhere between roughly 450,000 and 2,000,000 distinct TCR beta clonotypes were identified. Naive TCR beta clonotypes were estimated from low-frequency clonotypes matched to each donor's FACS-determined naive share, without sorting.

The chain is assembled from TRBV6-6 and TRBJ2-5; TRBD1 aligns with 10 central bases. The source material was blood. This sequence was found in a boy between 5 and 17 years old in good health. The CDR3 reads CASSYQRDRGGETQYF. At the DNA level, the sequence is TGTGCCAGCAGTTACCAAAGGGACAGGGGAGGGGAGACCCAGTACTTC.